These T cell receptor beta chains were read from a single sample in a study of beta chain features in type 1 diabetes. Here immunoSEQ multiplex PCR was the method, and the copy in TCRdb shows in-frame clones only, minus some. Of about 230,000 clones detected, approximately 16% appear once; the ten largest clones hold 0.07% to 0.095%. Sequencing used naive CD4+ T cells from blood. The receptors stem from a man between 25 and 39 years old with type 1 diabetes. Both conserved end residues are part of each CDR3. D genes are given only for firm matches. A clone size is listed for some rows: how often the clone was seen (once, few, many), or a class if it is expanded.

V	size	J	D	CDR3	DNA
TRBV5-1	few	TRBJ2-7	-	CASSSTQGYEQYF	TGCGCCAGCAGCTCCACACAGGGCTACGAGCAGTACTTC
TRBV15	-	TRBJ2-3	TRBD2	CATSRELAGATDTQYF	TGTGCCACCAGCAGGGAACTAGCGGGGGCCACAGATACGCAGTATTTT
TRBV29-1	few	TRBJ2-7	TRBD1	CSVETGGSYEQYF	TGCAGCGTTGAGACAGGGGGCTCCTACGAGCAGTACTTC
TRBV5-1	-	TRBJ2-4	TRBD1	CASSLPLTGTGGNIQYF	TGCGCCAGCAGCTTGCCCCTCACCGGGACAGGGGGGAACATTCAGTACTTC
TRBV29-1	-	TRBJ2-5	TRBD2	CSVRAGGPAQYF	TGCAGCGTTAGGGCGGGAGGGCCGGCCCAGTACTTC
TRBV10-3	few	TRBJ2-3	-	CAISEFGGTDTQYF	TGTGCCATCAGTGAGTTCGGCGGCACAGATACGCAGTATTTT
TRBV5-1	-	TRBJ1-1	-	CASSPQGTEAFF	TGCGCCAGCAGCCCCCAGGGGACTGAAGCTTTCTTT
TRBV30	few	TRBJ2-7	-	CAWSPQGYEQYF	TGTGCCTGGAGTCCCCAGGGGTACGAGCAGTACTTC
TRBV30	few	TRBJ2-1	-	CAWMRGTYNEQFF	TGTGCCTGGATGAGGGGAACCTACAATGAGCAGTTCTTC
TRBV6-6	-	TRBJ2-3	TRBD1	CASSPQGTDTQYF	TGTGCCAGCAGCCCACAGGGGACAGATACGCAGTATTTT
TRBV29-1	-	TRBJ1-1	-	CSVETVTEAFF	TGCAGCGTTGAAACAGTCACTGAAGCTTTCTTT
TRBV14	-	TRBJ1-1	TRBD1	CASSYTGGTEAFF	TGTGCCAGCAGCTACACAGGGGGCACTGAAGCTTTCTTT
TRBV9	few	TRBJ2-1	-	CASSVGMVLYNEQFF	TGTGCCAGCAGCGTAGGAATGGTCCTTTACAATGAGCAGTTCTTC
TRBV6-1	-	TRBJ2-3	-	CASSEAAGADTQYF	TGTGCCAGCAGTGAAGCCGCAGGGGCAGATACGCAGTATTTT
TRBV5-4	few	TRBJ2-3	-	CASSLEGSTDTQYF	TGTGCCAGCAGCTTGGAAGGGTCTACAGATACGCAGTATTTT
TRBV2	-	TRBJ2-7	TRBD1	CASRLVGTGGSYEQYF	TGTGCCAGCAGATTAGTAGGGACAGGGGGCTCCTACGAGCAGTACTTC
TRBV2	few	TRBJ2-1	-	CASRTKTGVSYNEQFF	TGTGCCAGCAGGACGAAGACGGGAGTCTCTTACAATGAGCAGTTCTTC
TRBV7-2	-	TRBJ2-7	TRBD2	CASSLESGNSYEQYF	TGTGCCAGCAGCTTAGAAAGCGGGAACTCCTACGAGCAGTACTTC
TRBV10-3	-	TRBJ2-7	-	CAVTPAGAYEQYF	TGTGCCGTCACCCCCGCTGGCGCTTACGAGCAGTACTTC
TRBV7-8	-	TRBJ2-4	-	CASSLGQAAKNIQYF	TGTGCCAGCAGCTTAGGGCAAGCAGCCAAAAACATTCAGTACTTC
TRBV4-1	-	TRBJ2-3	-	CASSPGLFGYTQYF	TGCGCCAGCAGCCCGGGGTTGTTCGGATATACGCAGTATTTT
TRBV28	few	TRBJ2-3	-	CASRLSTDTQYF	TGTGCCAGCAGACTGAGCACAGATACGCAGTATTTT
TRBV29-1	-	TRBJ2-5	-	CSGTGIQETQYF	TGCAGCGGAACAGGTATCCAAGAGACCCAGTACTTC
TRBV30	few	TRBJ2-2	-	CAWSRGNTGELFF	TGTGCCTGGAGTCGGGGGAACACCGGGGAGCTGTTTTTT
TRBV20-1	few	TRBJ2-1	-	CSASRRNEQFF	TGCAGTGCTAGCCGTAGGAATGAGCAGTTCTTC
TRBV5-1	few	TRBJ2-7	-	CASSLAPYEQYF	TGCGCCAGCAGCTTGGCCCCCTACGAGCAGTACTTC
TRBV23-1	-	TRBJ1-2	-	CASSQPPWRSDYGYTF	TGCGCCAGCAGTCAGCCCCCCTGGAGGTCCGACTATGGCTACACCTTC
TRBV6-5	-	TRBJ2-7	TRBD1	CASSYGVGQIYEQYF	TGTGCCAGCAGTTACGGAGTGGGACAGATCTACGAGCAGTACTTC
TRBV5-4	few	TRBJ2-5	-	CASSLADRDREYF	TGTGCCAGCAGCTTGGCGGACCGGGACCGCGAATACTTC
TRBV29-1	few	TRBJ1-1	-	CSVGGHWDTEAFF	TGCAGCGTTGGGGGACACTGGGACACTGAAGCTTTCTTT
TRBV4-3	-	TRBJ2-1	TRBD1	CASSRTGVGNEQFF	TGCGCCAGCAGCCGGACAGGGGTGGGCAATGAGCAGTTCTTC
TRBV30	few	TRBJ2-7	-	CAWSSGTLFSYEQYF	TGTGCCTGGAGTTCCGGGACTCTCTTCTCCTACGAGCAGTACTTC
TRBV29-1	-	TRBJ1-3	-	CSVEEDTSGNTIYF	TGCAGCGTTGAAGAGGACACCTCTGGAAACACCATATATTTT
TRBV7-9	-	TRBJ2-1	-	CASSSDRNNEQFF	TGTGCCAGCAGTTCCGACAGGAACAATGAGCAGTTCTTC
TRBV30	few	TRBJ2-2	-	CAWSVRLTGELFF	TGTGCCTGGAGTGTACGCTTAACCGGGGAGCTGTTTTTT
TRBV13	-	TRBJ2-3	-	CASTSQLNPSTDTQYF	TGTGCCAGCACCTCTCAACTAAATCCTAGCACAGATACGCAGTATTTT
TRBV9	-	TRBJ1-4	-	CASSRPNEKLFF	TGTGCCAGCAGCCGCCCTAACGAAAAACTGTTTTTT
TRBV29-1	-	TRBJ1-1	-	CSVVRLMNTEAFF	TGCAGCGTTGTCAGACTCATGAACACTGAAGCTTTCTTT
TRBV11-1	few	TRBJ1-1	-	CASRSFGENTEAFF	TGTGCCAGTAGAAGTTTCGGGGAGAACACTGAAGCTTTCTTT
TRBV29-1	few	TRBJ1-4	TRBD1	CSGGTGNEKLFF	TGCAGCGGTGGGACAGGGAATGAAAAACTGTTTTTT
TRBV29-1	few	TRBJ1-1	-	CSAKQFMNTEAFF	TGCAGCGCCAAACAATTCATGAACACTGAAGCTTTCTTT
TRBV6-6	few	TRBJ2-5	TRBD1	CASGTEQETQYF	TGTGCCAGTGGGACAGAACAAGAGACCCAGTACTTC
TRBV29-1	-	TRBJ2-3	TRBD2	CSVEGLAADTQYF	TGCAGCGTCGAAGGACTAGCTGCAGATACGCAGTATTTT
TRBV7-3	-	TRBJ2-7	-	CASSPPGRPYEQYF	TGTGCCAGCAGCCCACCGGGACGCCCCTACGAGCAGTACTTC
TRBV4-2	-	TRBJ1-1	-	CASSQDFRAKAFF	TGTGCCAGCAGCCAAGATTTCAGGGCTAAAGCTTTCTTT